This T cell receptor beta chain was identified during a study of T-cell reconstitution after alpha-beta-depleted transplantation in children. Regarding the study as a whole: One year after transplant, T-cell counts and diversity came mostly from newly produced T cells. As was reported, about two months after transplant, alpha-beta T cells came from several hundred expanded graft clones. Recipient T cells and thymic progenitors that survived gave rise to the high TCRbeta diversity observed at day 60 in some patients.

Germline loops: CDR1 LNHDA, CDR2 SQIVND (reference sequence). The CDR3 length is 13 residues. The V end was cut by 7 bases, the J end by 5 bases, with 14 bases between. This clonotype was seen more than once but under ten times. Its antigen is unidentified. Unique molecular identifiers tagged the TCRbeta library. TCRdb used MiXCR to reprocess the PCR reads, holding one entry per CDR3 protein. The sample includes about 500,000 distinct CDR3 sequences, 11% seen only once; the top ten take around 15%. The chain joins TRBV19 to TRBJ1-1; D gene unclear. This clonotype originated in a female patient younger than 10 who had a stem cell transplant for aplastic anemia, so the T cells may come from the graft donor. The sample was PBMCs, mostly from graft donor cells, taken 180 days after TCRalphabeta/CD19-depleted stem cell transplant. The CDR3 nucleotides are TGTGCCAGTATTTCCGGCTTTTGGACTGAAGCTTTCTTT. Residues: CASISGFWTEAFF.